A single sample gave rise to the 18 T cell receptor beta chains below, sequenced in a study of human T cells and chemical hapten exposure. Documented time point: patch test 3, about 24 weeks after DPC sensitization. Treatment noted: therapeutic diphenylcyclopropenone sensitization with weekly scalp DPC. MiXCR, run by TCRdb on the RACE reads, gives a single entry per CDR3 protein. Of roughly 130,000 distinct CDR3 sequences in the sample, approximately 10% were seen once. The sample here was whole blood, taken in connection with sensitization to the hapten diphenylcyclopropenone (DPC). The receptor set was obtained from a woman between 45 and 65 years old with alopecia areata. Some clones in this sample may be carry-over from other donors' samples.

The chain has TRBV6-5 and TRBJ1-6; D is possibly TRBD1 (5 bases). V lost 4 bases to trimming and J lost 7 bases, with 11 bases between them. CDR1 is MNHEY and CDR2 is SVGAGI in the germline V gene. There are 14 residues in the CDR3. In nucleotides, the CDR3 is TGTGCCAGCAGTTTAGGGGACTTGAATTCACCCCTCCACTTT. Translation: CASSLGDLNSPLHF.

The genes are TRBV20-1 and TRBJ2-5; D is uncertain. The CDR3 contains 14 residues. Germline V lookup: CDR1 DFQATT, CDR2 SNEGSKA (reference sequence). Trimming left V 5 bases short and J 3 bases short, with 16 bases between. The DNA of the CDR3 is TGCAGTGCTCAACCCCGGGCCTTCAAAGAGACCCAGTACTTC. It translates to CSAQPRAFKETQYF.

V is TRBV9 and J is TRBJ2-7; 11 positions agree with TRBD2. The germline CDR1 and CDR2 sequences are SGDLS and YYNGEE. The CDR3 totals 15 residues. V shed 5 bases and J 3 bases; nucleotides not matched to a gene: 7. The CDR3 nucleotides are TGTGCCAGCAGGATAGCGGGAGGGGAGGGCTACGAGCAGTACTTC. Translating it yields CASRIAGGEGYEQYF.

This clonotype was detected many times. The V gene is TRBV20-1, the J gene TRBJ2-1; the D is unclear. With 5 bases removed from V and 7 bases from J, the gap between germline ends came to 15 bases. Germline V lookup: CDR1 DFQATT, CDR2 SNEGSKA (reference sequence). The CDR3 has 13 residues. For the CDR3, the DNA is TGCAGTGCTCAGAATGACCTATCAAATGAGCAGTTCTTC. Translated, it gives CSAQNDLSNEQFF.

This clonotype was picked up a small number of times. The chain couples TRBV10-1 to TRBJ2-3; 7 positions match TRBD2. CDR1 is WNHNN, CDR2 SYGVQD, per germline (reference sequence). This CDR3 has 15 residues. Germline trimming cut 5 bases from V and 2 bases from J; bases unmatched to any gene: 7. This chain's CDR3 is CASSIERGNTDTQYF. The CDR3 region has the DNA TGCGCCAGCAGTATCGAGCGGGGAAACACAGATACGCAGTATTTT.

The chain's CDR3 is CASSFHGYEQYF. CDR3 coding DNA: TGTGCCAGCAGTTTCCACGGCTACGAGCAGTACTTC. V usage is TRBV12-3 or TRBV12-4 and J usage is TRBJ2-7, with unresolved D. The CDR3 has 12 amino acids. The ends were cut back, 3 bases at V and 3 bases at J, with 6 bases in the middle.

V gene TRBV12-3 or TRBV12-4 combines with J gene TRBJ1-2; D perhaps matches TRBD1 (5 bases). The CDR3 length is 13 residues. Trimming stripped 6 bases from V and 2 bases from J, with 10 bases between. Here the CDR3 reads CASSRTQNYGYTF. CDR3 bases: TGTGCCAGCAGCAGGACACAAAACTATGGCTACACCTTC.

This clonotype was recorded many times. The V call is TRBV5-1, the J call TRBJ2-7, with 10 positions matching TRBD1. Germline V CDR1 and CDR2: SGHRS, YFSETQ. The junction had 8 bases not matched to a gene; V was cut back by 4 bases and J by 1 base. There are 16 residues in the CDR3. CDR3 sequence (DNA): TGCGCCAGCAGCGGGGGGACAGGGGTCGGTTCCTACGAGCAGTACTTC. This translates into CASSGGTGVGSYEQYF.

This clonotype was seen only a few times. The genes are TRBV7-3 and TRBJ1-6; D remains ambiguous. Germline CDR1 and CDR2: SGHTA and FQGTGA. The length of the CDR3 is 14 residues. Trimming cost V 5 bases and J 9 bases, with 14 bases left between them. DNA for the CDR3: TGTGCCAGCAGCCGCGACCCCCCTGCTTCACCCCTCCACTTT. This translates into CASSRDPPASPLHF.

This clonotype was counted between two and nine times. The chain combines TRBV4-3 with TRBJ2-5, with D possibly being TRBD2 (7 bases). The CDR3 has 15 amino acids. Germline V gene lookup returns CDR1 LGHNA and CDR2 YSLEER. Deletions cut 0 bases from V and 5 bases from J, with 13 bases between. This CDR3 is CASSQDRGGGETQYF. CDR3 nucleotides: TGCGCCAGCAGCCAAGATAGAGGGGGAGGGGAGACCCAGTACTTC.

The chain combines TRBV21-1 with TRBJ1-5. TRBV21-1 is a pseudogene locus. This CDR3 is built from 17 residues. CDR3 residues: CASSKAQGRRHNQPQHF. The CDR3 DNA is TGTGCCAGCAGCAAAGCGCAAGGTCGGAGGCACAATCAGCCCCAGCATTTT.

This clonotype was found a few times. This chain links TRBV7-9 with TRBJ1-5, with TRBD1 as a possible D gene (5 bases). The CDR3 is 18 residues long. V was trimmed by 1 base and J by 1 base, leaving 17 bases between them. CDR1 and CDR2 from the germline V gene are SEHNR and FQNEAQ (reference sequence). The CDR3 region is CASSLVAGTEGSNQPQHF. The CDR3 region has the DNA TGTGCCAGCAGCTTAGTGGCCGGGACCGAAGGAAGCAATCAGCCCCAGCATTTT.

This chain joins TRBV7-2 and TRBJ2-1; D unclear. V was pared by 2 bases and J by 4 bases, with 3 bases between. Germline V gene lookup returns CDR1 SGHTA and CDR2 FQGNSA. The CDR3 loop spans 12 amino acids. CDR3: CASSLQYNEQFF. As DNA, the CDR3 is TGTGCCAGCAGCTTACAGTACAATGAGCAGTTCTTC.

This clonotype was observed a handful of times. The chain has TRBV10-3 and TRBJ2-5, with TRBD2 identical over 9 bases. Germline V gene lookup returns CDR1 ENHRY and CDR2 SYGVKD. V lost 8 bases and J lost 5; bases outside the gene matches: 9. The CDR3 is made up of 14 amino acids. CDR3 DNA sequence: TGTGCCATCGGAGCTAGCGGGAACGTGGAGACCCAGTACTTC. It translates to CAIGASGNVETQYF.

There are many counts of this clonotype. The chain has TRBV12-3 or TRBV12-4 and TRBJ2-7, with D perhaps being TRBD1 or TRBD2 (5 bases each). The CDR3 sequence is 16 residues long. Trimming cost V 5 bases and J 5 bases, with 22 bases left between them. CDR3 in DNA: TGTGCCAGCAGTCCCCCGGTGGTGGGGGACGAGAACGAGCAGTACTTC. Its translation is CASSPPVVGDENEQYF.

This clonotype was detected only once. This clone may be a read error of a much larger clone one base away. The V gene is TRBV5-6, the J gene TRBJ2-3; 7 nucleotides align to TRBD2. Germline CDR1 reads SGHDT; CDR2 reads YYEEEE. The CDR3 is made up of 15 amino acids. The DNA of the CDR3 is TGTGCCAGCAGGCCGGGACTACAGTTCACAGATACGCTGTATTTT. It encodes CASRPGLQFTDTLYF.

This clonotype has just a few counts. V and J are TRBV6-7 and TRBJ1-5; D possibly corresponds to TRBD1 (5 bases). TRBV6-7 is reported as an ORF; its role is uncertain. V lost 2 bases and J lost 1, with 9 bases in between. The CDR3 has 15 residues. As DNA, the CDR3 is TGTGCCAGCAGTTACCGGGGGAGCAGCAATCAGCCCCAGCATTTT. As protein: CASSYRGSSNQPQHF.

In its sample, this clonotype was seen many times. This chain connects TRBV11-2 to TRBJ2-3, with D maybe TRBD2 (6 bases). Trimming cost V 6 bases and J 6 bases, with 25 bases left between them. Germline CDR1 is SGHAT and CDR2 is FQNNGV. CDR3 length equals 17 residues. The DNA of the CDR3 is TGTGCCAGCAGTTTCCGTCATGGGACTGGCAAAAGGGATACGCAGTATTTT. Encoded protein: CASSFRHGTGKRDTQYF.